The T cell receptor (beta chain) described here comes from a study of cytomegalovirus exposure and HLA in healthy donors (dated by TCRdb to the late 2010s). About the investigation overall: An earlier analysis of more than 550 of the donors reported over 250 Gb of sequence data and 95 million to 130 million unique TCR beta sequences obtained from about 170 million T cells. An early release that covered several hundred HLA-typed donors contained 250 to 350 gigabases of sequencing data and around 80 million unique TCR sequences. Of the roughly 410 genotyped donors, roughly 80% were placed in the genetic ancestry cluster associated with self-reported Caucasian donors. The study aimed to test whether signatures of past pathogen exposure could be identified by cataloging public T cell receptors. The study profiled the T cell repertoires of hundreds of subjects by immunosequencing and related them to cytomegalovirus serostatus. A separate validation cohort of about 110 different subjects was used in addition to the 666-subject first cohort. High-throughput TCR immunosequencing, statistical association of individual TCRs with disease status, and machine learning were combined to predict cytomegalovirus infection status. A later analysis re-examined previously published TCR beta repertoires from 600 to 700 donors and added high-resolution HLA genotyping to investigate patterns of TCR occurrence. Rather than using new phenotypic data, the later analysis identified candidate immune exposures from TCR beta sequences and from how often those sequences occurred across donors. To decide whether each TCR beta V gene segment behaved as functional or pseudogenic, an earlier analysis of 587 of the donors relied on high-throughput TCR beta sequencing. Alongside the repertoire data, information on donor age, sex, ethnicity and CMV serostatus was compiled. Genome-wide SNP genotypes for about three fifths of the 666 donors were used in a later genetic analysis, which treated that subset as a discovery cohort. All discovery cohort repertoires had been generated using a single sequencing platform. Both class I and class II loci were covered by HLA typing, at four-digit resolution. The number of donors typed differed by locus, with about 629-630 for A, B, C, DRB1 and DQB1, approximately 500 for DQA1, 606 for DPA1, and around 450 for DPB1. Four or five DR-DQ haplotypes were handled as single units for association and clustering because linkage in the cohort was strong. Among about 400 genotyped donors of the cohort, an average of approximately 240,000 unique TCR beta nucleotide sequences was sequenced per donor, of which about 19% were non-productive. The paper as a whole reports these results and caveats: Specific HLA alleles were associated with roughly 16,000 TCR beta sequences at a false discovery rate of 0.05 in a later analysis. Broadly in line with IMGT annotations, most TCR beta V segments showed up in productive rearrangements about 87% or about 30% of the time in an earlier analysis of several hundred of the donors. Because some donors lacked HLA typing at each locus, the association tests relied only on the typed subset. A group of highly shared sequence variants was considered likely to be a technical artifact of the sequencing pipeline. Strong co-occurrence of HLA alleles, especially DR and DQ, made assigning TCR associations to individual alleles difficult. According to a later analysis, most CMV-associated TCR beta chains appeared to be HLA-restricted, and the HLA associations seemed to be driven largely by CMV exposure. Three of the identified cytomegalovirus-associated TCR beta chains were confirmed in vitro to be specific for cytomegalovirus antigens. A later analysis found that HLA-associated TCR beta chains were more clonally expanded and had lower generation probabilities than equally common non-associated chains. Sequencing depth was assumed to be roughly uniform across donors in the presence/absence analyses, though that assumption may not hold. An association between a missense DCLRE1C variant and V-gene and J-gene trimming of TCR beta chains was found in a later genetic analysis and replicated in an independent cohort. The classifier was reported to diagnose cytomegalovirus status with high specificity and sensitivity in both the original cohort and the validation cohort. Most TCR sequences were seen in very few donors, while some public TCRs were found in many individuals. Because counts were too low, roughly 18 rarely observed V segments, including chromosome 9 orphons, were left out of the earlier analysis of a few hundred of the donors. According to the authors, the approach could potentially be generalized to other disease states and immunological phenotypes. Correlated functional status among segregating V segments might reflect linkage disequilibrium, but an unknown experimental factor could not be ruled out. Immune exposure information for the cohort was limited to CMV serostatus. A total of 164 TCR beta chains were listed by the study as associated with cytomegalovirus. A further reported finding was that TCR beta sequences accurately predicted the HLA-A and HLA-B alleles for most subjects in the first cohort. Several of the top co-occurrence clusters appeared to be linked to parvovirus B19, influenza, CMV and Epstein-Barr virus, according to a later analysis. This cohort had only TCR beta chains sequenced, and the lack of alpha or paired-chain data limited which features could be detected. In a later analysis, the rate of TCR association differed among HLA loci, with DRB1 alleles having the most associated TCRs and HLA-C alleles having the fewest. The 87-base-pair reads could not distinguish some IMGT-functional V segments, including TRBV6-2 and TRBV6-3, so those segments were excluded. According to a later genetic analysis, donors in an Asian-associated ancestry cluster had fewer N-insertions in productive TCRs than the approximately 670-donor mean.

V loses 2 bases of germline sequence and J loses 2 bases, and the interval between the two ends is 12 bases. Reading the germline V gene gives CDR1 SGDLS and CDR2 YYNGEE. From cysteine to phenylalanine, the CDR3 is 15 amino acids long. Here the CDR3 DNA is all that survives: 45 bases in frame from base 1. Comment on this clone: Its antigen is unknown. Base qualities are not recorded, but no much larger clone differs from it by a single base.

To prepare the library, the immunoSEQ multiplex PCR assay was applied. A mixture of 60 forward primers for TCR Vbeta segments and 13 reverse primers for TCR Jbeta segments was used in the multiplex PCR. The CDR3 region of rearranged TCR beta genes was amplified from genomic DNA with a multiplex PCR assay. The amplified TCR beta libraries were sequenced on the Illumina HiSeq System as 87-base-pair reads. The published analysis was carried out like this. In a later analysis, roughly 80 million unique TCR beta chains were counted across the 500 to 850 repertoires, and roughly 11 million of these chains were shared by at least two donors. Raw reads were error-corrected and collapsed into unique sequences by a nearest-neighbor algorithm in which closely related sequences were merged to remove PCR and sequencing errors. V, D and J gene segments were assigned by aligning CDR3 sequences to IMGT reference sequences. Each retained sequence needed at least a six-nucleotide match to both a V gene segment and a J gene segment. A rearrangement counted as productive if the CDR3 had no stop codons and remained in frame with V and J, and every other rearrangement counted as non-productive. CDR3 was defined by IMGT convention, running from the second conserved V-encoded cysteine to the conserved J-encoded phenylalanine. The earlier analysis of about 590 of the donors excluded sequences that lacked an unambiguous match to a single V gene segment. In an earlier analysis of almost 600 of the donors, a V segment was called functional when productive rearrangements were above 56.7%, and segregating when the standard deviation between donors exceeded 5%. To diagnose cytomegalovirus status from the catalog of TCR beta chain sequences, a statistical classification framework was built. In a later analysis, TCR nucleotide sequences were compared against IMGT/GENE-DB human TR gene sequences so that V and J genes could be assigned. The TCRdist pipeline was used in a later analysis to assign CDR3 sequences and most-parsimonious VDJ recombination scenarios. A later analysis defined each TCR beta chain by its CDR3 amino acid sequence plus V-gene family, and excluded reads lacking a unique V-gene family. A later analysis removed 600 or so highly shared, low-generation-probability nucleotide sequences to deal with suspected cross-contamination and a sequencing artifact. A later analysis calculated a clonal expansion index for each public chain from normalized within-repertoire ranks of inferred template counts. In a later analysis, generation probabilities were computed using a VDJ recombination model fitted to out-of-frame rearrangements, and the results were checked against IGoR. Hypergeometric tests were used in a later analysis to score TCR-TCR, TCR-HLA and TCR-CMV co-occurrence, with a repertoire-size bias correction applied to the TCR pairs. In a later analysis, false discovery rates were estimated by permuting HLA or CMV assignments 20 times. In a later analysis, co-occurring TCRs were grouped using DBSCAN, and TCRdist sequence similarity was added for clustering within HLA-allele-positive subsets. For co-occurrence clustering, repertoires with fewer than 30,000 or more than 120,000 public chains were excluded, along with 4 to 6 repertoires with anomalous nucleotide sharing. Sourced from immuneACCESS, this table was stored by TCRdb with only in-frame sequences that have V and J called. A share of the clones is absent; for the studies checked, an unresolved V gene accounts for under half, and the remainder has no known explanation. V, J and clone size reflect that table, while D and trimming were determined from the DNA. Within this sample are around 150,000 clones, with roughly four fifths of them counted one time only. The ten biggest clones cover 0.9% to 1.1% of the sample.

The cohort consisted of fewer than 700 healthy bone marrow donors. At the time of sampling, all cohort members were nominally healthy, though unrecorded immune exposures were likely present. The donor was CMV seronegative and belonged to the group of 352 seronegative cohort members. A peripheral blood sample was collected from each donor, and TCR beta sequencing was performed on peripheral blood mononuclear cells. The Qiagen DNeasy Blood Extraction Kit was used to extract genomic DNA from the blood cell samples. The chain is made from TRBV9 and TRBJ2-3, and perhaps TRBD2 as D gene, on 6 matching bases. Material: PBMCs. The origin of this receptor is a woman aged 40 to 50 in good health and CMV-seronegative. The DNA reads as follows: TGTGCCAGCAGCGTCTCTAGCGTAGACACAGATACGCAGTATTTT. Translation gives CASSVSSVDTDTQYF.